This T cell receptor (beta chain) was recovered during a study of metastatic and nonmetastatic thyroid tumors. Turning to the study itself: It was across blood and tumor or nodule tissue from malignant and benign thyroid patients that repertoires were compared.

The length of the CDR3 is 15 residues. CDR1 is LNHDA, CDR2 SQIVND, per germline (reference sequence). The germline V and J ends were trimmed by 3 bases and 3 bases, with 14 bases remaining between them. General study points: Malignant thyroid tumors reportedly exceeded benign nodules significantly in TCR beta diversity, with the difference appearing in blood and tumor.

Original processing methods: What underpinned the distant-metastasis classifier for papillary thyroid cancer was the set of CDR3 differences across clinicopathological groups. TCRdb re-analyzed the PCR reads using MiXCR. None of the V and J calls come from the authors' own analysis; TCRdb made them. The data contain about 27,000 clones, roughly 15% of them singletons. This clone was picked up many times. Its antigen is as yet unknown. Each patient went into thyroid surgery without having received any treatment. The TCR was taken from a male donor with papillary thyroid cancer or a benign thyroid nodule (not recorded which). Some clones in this sample may be carry-over from other donors' samples. V and J are TRBV19 and TRBJ1-1; D ambiguous. The specimen sequenced was blood. The CDR3 nucleotides are TGTGCCAGTAGTATCTTCGGGTGGGGAGACACTGAAGCTTTCTTT. Translated, it gives CASSIFGWGDTEAFF. The variable domain in full, completed from reference TRBV19 and TRBJ1-1, reads DGGITQSPKYLFRKEGQNVTLSCEQNLNHDAMYWYRQDPGQGLRLIYYSQIVNDFQKGDIAEGYSVSREKKESFPLTVTSAQKNPTAFYLCASSIFGWGDTEAFFGQGTRLTVV.